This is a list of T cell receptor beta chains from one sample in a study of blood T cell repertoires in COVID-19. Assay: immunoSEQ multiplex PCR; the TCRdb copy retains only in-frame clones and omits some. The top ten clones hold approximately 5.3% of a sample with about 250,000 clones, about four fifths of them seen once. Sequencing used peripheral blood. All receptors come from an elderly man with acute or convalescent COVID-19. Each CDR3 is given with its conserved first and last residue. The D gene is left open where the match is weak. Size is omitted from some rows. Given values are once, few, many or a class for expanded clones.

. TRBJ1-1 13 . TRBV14 TGTGCCAGCAGCGGACAAAGGGGGACTGAAGCTTTCTTT CASSGQRGTEAFF
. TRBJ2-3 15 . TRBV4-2 TGTGCCAGCAGTACGGCCACCGCGGGGACAGATACGCAGTATTTT CASSTATAGTDTQYF
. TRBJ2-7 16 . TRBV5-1 TGCGCCAGCAGCCCGAGACGAACGGGGGGCAACTACGAGCAGTACTTC CASSPRRTGGNYEQYF
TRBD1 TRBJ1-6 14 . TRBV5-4 TGTGCCAGCAGTCCGGACAGGGGGGATTCACCCCTCCACTTT CASSPDRGDSPLHF
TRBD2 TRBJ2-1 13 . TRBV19 TGTGCCAGTAGCGGGACTAGCGGCAATGAGCAGTTCTTC CASSGTSGNEQFF
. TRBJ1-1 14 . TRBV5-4 TGTGCCAGCTTCTCACAGGGACCGAACACTGAAGCTTTCTTT CASFSQGPNTEAFF
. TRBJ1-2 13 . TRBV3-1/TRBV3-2 TGTGCCAGCAGCCACCTCGGGGTATCATGGTACACCTTC CASSHLGVSWYTF
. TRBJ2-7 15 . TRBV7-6 TGTGCCAGCAGCTTACCTGGTGGCCGAGGCGGCGAGCAGTACTTC CASSLPGGRGGEQYF
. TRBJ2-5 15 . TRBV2 TGTGCCAGCAGTACCGGGATTTTAATCCAAGAGACCCAGTACTTC CASSTGILIQETQYF
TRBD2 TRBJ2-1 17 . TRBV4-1 TGCGCCAGCAAGATAGCGGGTGATTTAAGCTCCTACAATGAGCAGTTCTTC CASKIAGDLSSYNEQFF
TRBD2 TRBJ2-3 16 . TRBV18 TGTGCCAGCTCACCCATGACTAGCGGGAGTTCAGATACGCAGTATTTT CASSPMTSGSSDTQYF
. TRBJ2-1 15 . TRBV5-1 TGCGCCAGCAGCCCCCGGCAGGGAATCCACAATGAGCAGTTCTTC CASSPRQGIHNEQFF
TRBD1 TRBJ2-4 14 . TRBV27 TGTGCCAGCAGTCCTCGGCAGGGGGCGGACATTCAGTACTTC CASSPRQGADIQYF
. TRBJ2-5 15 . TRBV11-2 TGTGCCAGCAGCACCACCGGACTTGTGGCCGAGACCCAGTACTTC CASSTTGLVAETQYF
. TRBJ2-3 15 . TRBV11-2 TGTGCCAGCAGCTTAGATGGGGCCAACTCAGATACGCAGTATTTT CASSLDGANSDTQYF
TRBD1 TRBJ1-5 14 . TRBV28 TGTGCCAGCAGTGTACAGGGGGCTAATCAGCCCCAGCATTTT CASSVQGANQPQHF
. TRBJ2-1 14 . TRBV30 TGTGCCTGGAGTCCGGGGGGCCCCCGAGGAGAGCAGTTCTTC CAWSPGGPRGEQFF
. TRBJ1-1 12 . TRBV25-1 TGTGCCAGCAGACAGGGGAACACTGAAGCTTTCTTT CASRQGNTEAFF
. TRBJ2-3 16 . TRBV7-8 TGTGCCAGCAGCTTAGGTAGTAGCGGAAACACAGATACGCAGTATTTT CASSLGSSGNTDTQYF
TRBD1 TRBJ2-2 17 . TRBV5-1 TGCGCCAGCAGCTCGACGGGACAGGGAACGAACACCGGGGAGCTGTTTTTT CASSSTGQGTNTGELFF
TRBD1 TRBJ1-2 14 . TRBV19 TGTGCCAGTAGTCTTGGACAGGGTATGGTTGGCTACACCTTC CASSLGQGMVGYTF
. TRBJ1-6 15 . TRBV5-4 TGTGCCAGCCGGGCAGGGATCTCCTATAATTCACCCCTCCACTTT CASRAGISYNSPLHF
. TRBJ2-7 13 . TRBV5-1 TGCGCCAGCAGCCCACGGACACACTACGAGCAGTACTTC CASSPRTHYEQYF
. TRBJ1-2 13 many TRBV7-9 TGTGCCAGCAGCCAGGACGGGGAACATGGCTACACCTTC CASSQDGEHGYTF
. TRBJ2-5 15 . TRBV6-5 TGTGCCAGCAGTTACGGCCAGAATTTGAAAGAGACCCAGTACTTC CASSYGQNLKETQYF
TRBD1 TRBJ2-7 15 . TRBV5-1 TGCGCCAGCAGCTTGCAGGCAGGGGGAGCCTACGAGCAGTACTTC CASSLQAGGAYEQYF
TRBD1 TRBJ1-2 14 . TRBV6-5 TGTGCCAGCAGTAGGGGACAGCAAGATTATGGCTACACCTTC CASSRGQQDYGYTF
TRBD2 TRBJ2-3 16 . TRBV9 TGTGCCAGCAGCGCCAGAACTAGCGGGGGCACAGATACGCAGTATTTT CASSARTSGGTDTQYF
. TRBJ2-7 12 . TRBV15 TGTGCCACCAGCAGAGGTCCGGGAGAGCAGTACTTC CATSRGPGEQYF
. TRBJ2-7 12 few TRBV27 TGTGCCAGCAGTCCCTCCGGGATAGAGCAGTACTTC CASSPSGIEQYF
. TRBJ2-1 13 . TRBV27 TGTGCCAGCAGTTCGACTTACTACAATGAGCAGTTCTTC CASSSTYYNEQFF
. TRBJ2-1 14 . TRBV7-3 TGTGCCAGCAGCTTACGGGGAACCTACAATGAGCAGTTCTTC CASSLRGTYNEQFF
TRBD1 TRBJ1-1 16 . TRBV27 TGTGCCAGCTCGAGGGACAGGGTCGGGATGAACACTGAAGCTTTCTTT CASSRDRVGMNTEAFF
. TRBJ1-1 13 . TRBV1 TGCACCAGCAGCCAAGATCGTGGGGCCCAAGCTTTCTTT CTSSQDRGAQAFF
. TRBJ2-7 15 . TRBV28 TGTGCCAGCACTATATCAGGGACTGAGCCATCCGAGCAGTACTTC CASTISGTEPSEQYF
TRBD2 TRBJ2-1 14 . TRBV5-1 TGCGCCAGCAGCTTAGGACTAGTTAACAATGAGCAGTTCTTC CASSLGLVNNEQFF
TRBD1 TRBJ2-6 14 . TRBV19 TGTGCCAGCTCAGACAGGGCTGGGGCCAACGTCCTGACTTTC CASSDRAGANVLTF
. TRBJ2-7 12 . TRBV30 TGTGCCTGGAGGTCGGGGTCCTACGAGCAGTACTTC CAWRSGSYEQYF
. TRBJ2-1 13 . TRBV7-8 TGTGCCAGCAGCACCGGCTCCTACAATGAGCAGTTCTTC CASSTGSYNEQFF
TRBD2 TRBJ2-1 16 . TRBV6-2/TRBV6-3 TGTGCCAGCAGTTACCCAGGGACTAGCGGGAGGGCTGAGCAGTTCTTC CASSYPGTSGRAEQFF
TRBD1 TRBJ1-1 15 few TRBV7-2 TGTGCCAGCAGCTTAGGAAGGACAGGGGTTACTGAAGCTTTCTTT CASSLGRTGVTEAFF
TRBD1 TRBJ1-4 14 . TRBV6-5 TGTGCCAGCGGCCCGGGACAGCTTAATGAAAAACTGTTTTTT CASGPGQLNEKLFF
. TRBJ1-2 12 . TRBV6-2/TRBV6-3 TGTGCCAGCAGCAGGGTGGACGGGAGCTACACCTTC CASSRVDGSYTF
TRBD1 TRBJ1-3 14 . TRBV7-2 TGTGCCAGCAGCCGTTCAGGGGGAGGAAACACCATATATTTT CASSRSGGGNTIYF
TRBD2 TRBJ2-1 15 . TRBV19 TGTGCCAGTAGTGGGCCTAGCGGGAGAGACAATGAGCAGTTCTTC CASSGPSGRDNEQFF
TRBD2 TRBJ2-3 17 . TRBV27 TGTGCCAGCAGTTTATCCCGACTAGCGGGGCGTCGGGGTACGCAGTATTTT CASSLSRLAGRRGTQYF
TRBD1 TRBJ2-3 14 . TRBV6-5 TGTGCCAGCAGTTCTCCGGGACAGGGCGTCACGCAGTATTTT CASSSPGQGVTQYF
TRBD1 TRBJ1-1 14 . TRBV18 TGTGCCAGCTCACCGACAGGGACCCTCACTGAAGCTTTCTTT CASSPTGTLTEAFF
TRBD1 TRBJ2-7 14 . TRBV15 TGTGCCACCAGTTTTGGACAGGGGAACTACGAGCAGTACTTC CATSFGQGNYEQYF
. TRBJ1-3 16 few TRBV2 TGTGCCAGCACCCTCATCCCACGGGGGACCGGAAACACCATATATTTT CASTLIPRGTGNTIYF
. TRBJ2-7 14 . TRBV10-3 TGTGCCATCAGTGAGTCGCGGCAAACCTACGAGCAGTACTTC CAISESRQTYEQYF
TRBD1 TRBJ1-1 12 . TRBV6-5 TGTGCCAGCAGCCAGGGGGACCGTGAAGCTTTCTTT CASSQGDREAFF
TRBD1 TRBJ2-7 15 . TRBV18 TGTGCCAGCCACAGACAGGGAACCGGCCCCTACGAGCAGTACTTC CASHRQGTGPYEQYF
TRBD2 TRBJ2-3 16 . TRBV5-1 TGCGCCAGCAGCGTAAACCTAGCGGGATCCGGGAATACGCAGTATTTT CASSVNLAGSGNTQYF
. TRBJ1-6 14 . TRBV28 TGTGCCAGCAGTTTGGGGGGGCAGAATTCACCCCTCCACTTT CASSLGGQNSPLHF